This paragraph reports one TCR beta chain. What it recognizes is unknown. Repertoires were generated with immunoSEQ multiplex PCR, while TCRdb's copy carries only in-frame clones and drops some. The data contain 40,000 or so clones, around 88% of them singletons. The record originates from a study of T cells in localized non-small cell lung cancer. The CDR3 loop spans 13 amino acids. The V gene lost 4 bases and the J gene lost 6 bases, with 11 bases spanning the gap. Looked up from germline, CDR1 is SGHNT and CDR2 is YYREEE (reference sequence). Study outcomes and limitations: Median detection of top 100 tumor clones in adjacent lung was 55 to 60 clones. With higher T cell density in blood came longer overall survival. Uninvolved nearby lung showed the greatest T cell clonality, exceeding that found in tumor.

The rearrangement uses TRBV5-4 and TRBJ2-1; D possibly matches TRBD1 or TRBD2 (5 bases each). This clonotype was obtained from a man aged 40 to 70 with stage I lung adenocarcinoma. This material consisted of peripheral blood, taken before any cancer treatment. CDR3 in amino acids: CASSPPRGNEQFF. CDR3 nucleotide sequence: TGTGCCAGCAGCCCACCGAGGGGCAATGAGCAGTTCTTC.